The next 19 T cell receptor beta chains were all read from a single sample in a study of cytomegalovirus exposure and HLA in healthy donors. 60 Vbeta and 13 Jbeta primers were used in PCR. Clones were sequenced by immunoSEQ multiplex PCR, and TCRdb holds only the in-frame ones, with some missing. The sample lists some 70,000 clones; roughly 70% were seen once. The material sequenced was PBMCs. The receptors here all came from a male donor in good health and CMV-seropositive.

V gene TRBV6-4 combines with J gene TRBJ2-1; the match to TRBD2 covers 11 bases. The V and J ends lost 7 bases and 8 bases, in that order; junction bases with no gene match: 10. This CDR3 spans 15 amino acids. Germline V gene data show CDR1 as MRHNA and CDR2 as SNTAGT. The CDR3 here is CASTLLAGGPYEQFF. The CDR3, as DNA: TGTGCCAGCACTCTGTTAGCGGGAGGGCCCTATGAGCAGTTCTTC.

The chain uses TRBV6-5 and TRBJ1-1; no clear D. CDR1 is MNHEY and CDR2 is SVGAGI in the germline V gene. The CDR3 loop spans 14 amino acids. V lost 0 bases to trimming and J lost 4 bases, with 9 bases between them. CDR3 DNA: TGTGCCAGCAGTTACTCGACACCCGTCACTGAAGCTTTCTTT. It encodes CASSYSTPVTEAFF.

The chain carries TRBV4-1 and TRBJ1-5; D unclear. The CDR3 spans 15 residues. Germline-derived CDR1 and CDR2 are MGHRA and YSYEKL. V lost 2 bases to trimming and J lost 0 bases, with 8 bases between them. Here the CDR3 DNA reads TGCGCCAGCAGCCAACTGGGCTTTAGCAATCAGCCCCAGCATTTT. It is translated as CASSQLGFSNQPQHF.

V gene TRBV5-1 combines with J gene TRBJ1-2; 7 bases align to TRBD1. The CDR3 runs to 13 residues. The germline CDR1 and CDR2 sequences are SGHRS and YFSETQ. V trimming: 0 bases; J trimming: 6 bases; junction bases outside the gene matches: 2. In nucleotides, the CDR3 is TGCGCCAGCAGCTTGGGACAGGGAAATGGCTACACCTTC. Encoded protein: CASSLGQGNGYTF.

On this clone: A junction boundary mismatches the germline segment, possibly from a read error. CDR3 coding DNA: TGTTCCAGCACCGGGACTAGTAACATTCAGTACTTC. Its translation is CSSTGTSNIQYF. The J gene is TRBJ2-4, the V gene TRBV7-9, with 8 bases fitting TRBD2. Germline assignment: CDR1 SEHNR and CDR2 FQNEAQ (reference sequence). This CDR3 spans 12 amino acids.

J is TRBJ1-6 and V is TRBV5-1; D unclear. V was shortened by 4 bases and J by 13 bases, with 18 bases between the two germline ends. Germline lookup yields CDR1 SGHRS and CDR2 YFSETQ. The CDR3 has 14 amino acids. Here the CDR3 reads CASSHPQERSPLHF. CDR3 coding DNA: TGCGCCAGCAGCCATCCCCAGGAACGCTCGCCCCTCCACTTT.

In DNA, the CDR3 is TGTGCCTGGAGTCCAAATCTACGGACAGACCAAGAGACCCAGTACTTC. It is translated as CAWSPNLRTDQETQYF. This rearrangement joins TRBV30 to TRBJ2-5, with a weak D call TRBD1 (6 bases). Germline-derived CDR1 and CDR2 are GTSNPN and SVGIG (reference sequence). The CDR3 extends over 16 amino acids. V shed 2 bases and J shed 0 bases, with 16 bases lying between them. The full variable domain, in which reference TRBV30 and TRBJ2-5 provide the parts outside the CDR3, is SQTIHQWPATLVQPVGSPLSLECTVEGTSNPNLYWYRQAAGRGLQLLFYSVGIGQISSEVPQNLSASRPQDRQFILSSKKLLLSDSGFYLCAWSPNLRTDQETQYFGPGTRLLVL.

This sequence joins TRBV7-9 and TRBJ1-6; tentative D call: TRBD1 (5 bases). Germline V gene lookup returns CDR1 SEHNR and CDR2 FQNEAQ (reference sequence). The CDR3 consists of 14 residues. Trimming removed 4 bases at V and 6 bases at J, with 10 bases between. The CDR3 is CASSSQGFNSPLHF. The CDR3 DNA reads as TGTGCCAGCAGCTCCCAGGGATTTAATTCACCCCTCCACTTT.

This rearrangement joins TRBV6-5 to TRBJ2-7; possible D gene TRBD1, 6 bases. The germline V gene has CDR1 MNHEY and CDR2 SVGAGI. The V gene lost 6 bases and the J gene lost 7 bases, with 13 bases spanning the gap. This CDR3 region has 12 residues. CDR3 DNA: TGTGCCAGCAGAACCACAGGGTGGGAGCAGTACTTC. This sequence encodes CASRTTGWEQYF.

This clone was detected a few times. The V gene is TRBV14, the J gene TRBJ2-5; TRBD1 might be the D (6 bases). The V and J ends lost 3 bases and 7 bases respectively, with 15 bases between them. CDR3 size: 14 residues. Germline CDR1 reads SGHDN; CDR2 reads FVKESK. The CDR3 here is CASSQTQGTGTQYF. CDR3 nucleotide sequence: TGTGCCAGCAGCCAGACACAGGGAACCGGGACCCAGTACTTC.

CDR3 bases: TGTGCCAGCAGCTTAGTTCCGAGTGGTGCGACCCAGTACTTC. This gives the protein CASSLVPSGATQYF. This chain connects TRBV5-6 to TRBJ2-5; D call uncertain. V lost 2 bases and J lost 7, with 15 bases in between. Germline lookup yields CDR1 SGHDT and CDR2 YYEEEE. The CDR3 runs 14 residues.

Here the CDR3 reads CASSVGTSGSYNEQFF. The CDR3 DNA is TGTGCCAGCAGTGTCGGGACTAGCGGGAGTTACAATGAGCAGTTCTTC. The J gene is TRBJ2-1, the V gene TRBV6-4; TRBD2 matches at 14 bases. J lost 4 bases, V lost 4 bases, and 3 bases had no gene match. The germline CDR1 and CDR2 sequences are MRHNA and SNTAGT. CDR3 size: 16 residues.

The genes are TRBV7-9 and TRBJ1-3; D remains unclear. Trimming took 2 bases from V and 0 from J, leaving 14 bases between them. Germline CDR1 SEHNR, CDR2 FQNEAQ (reference sequence). This CDR3 comprises 17 residues. CDR3 DNA: TGTGCCAGCAGCTTAACGGGCAGGAGGAGCTCTGGAAACACCATATATTTT. Translation: CASSLTGRRSSGNTIYF. The whole variable domain, filled in from reference TRBV7-9 and TRBJ1-3, reads DTGVSQNPRHKITKRGQNVTFRCDPISEHNRLYWYRQTLGQGPEFLTYFQNEAQLEKSRLLSDRFSAERPKGSFSTLEIQRTEQGDSAMYLCASSLTGRRSSGNTIYFGEGSWLTVV.

The chain combines TRBV5-1 with TRBJ2-2, with a weak D call TRBD2 (6 bases). The CDR3 totals 14 residues. Trimming took 5 bases from V and 3 from J, leaving 11 bases between them. Germline V CDR1 and CDR2: SGHRS, YFSETQ. The CDR3 DNA is TGCGCCAGCAGGAGGACGGGAGACACCGGGGAGCTGTTTTTT. As protein: CASRRTGDTGELFF.

The V and J genes are TRBV19 and TRBJ2-3; the D gene is possibly TRBD2 (6 bases). Trimming removed 5 bases at V and 3 bases at J, with 15 bases between. Germline V CDR1 and CDR2: LNHDA, SQIVND (reference sequence). This CDR3 is built from 15 residues. The CDR3 nucleotides are TGTGCCAGTAGTGCGACGGGAGTGGGAACAGATACGCAGTATTTT. It yields the protein CASSATGVGTDTQYF. The whole variable domain, remainder taken from reference TRBV19 and TRBJ2-3, is DGGITQSPKYLFRKEGQNVTLSCEQNLNHDAMYWYRQDPGQGLRLIYYSQIVNDFQKGDIAEGYSVSREKKESFPLTVTSAQKNPTAFYLCASSATGVGTDTQYFGPGTRLTVL.

The V and J genes are TRBV5-1 and TRBJ2-7; maybe TRBD1 (6 bases). CDR1 SGHRS and CDR2 YFSETQ come from the germline V gene. The ends were cut back, 4 bases at V and 4 bases at J, with 15 bases in the middle. The CDR3 runs to 14 residues. CDR3 DNA: TGCGCCAGCAGCCAGGACAGCTGGGGGTACGAGCAGTACTTC. Its protein is CASSQDSWGYEQYF.

The chain carries TRBV29-1 and TRBJ2-1; the D gene is possibly TRBD2 (6 bases). The length of the CDR3 is 10 residues. Looked up from germline, CDR1 is SQVTM and CDR2 is ANQGSEA. Trimming stripped 7 bases from V and 5 bases from J, with 6 bases between. CDR3 sequence: CSAGDNEQFF. DNA for the CDR3: TGCAGCGCGGGGGACAATGAGCAGTTCTTC.

V is TRBV18 and J is TRBJ2-1, with a possible D match to TRBD1 (6 bases). Deletions cut 3 bases from V and 10 bases from J, with 13 bases between. The length of the CDR3 is 13 residues. The germline CDR1 and CDR2 sequences are KGHSH and LQKENI. The CDR3 DNA sequence: TGTGCCAGCTCACCCTTAGGGGGTCGAGAGCAGTTCTTC. It codes for CASSPLGGREQFF.

The chain uses TRBV19 and TRBJ2-7; TRBD2 might be the D (5 bases). CDR3 length: 15 amino acids. From germline, CDR1 is LNHDA and CDR2 SQIVND (reference sequence). The V and J ends lost 3 bases and 4 bases respectively, with 16 bases between them. CDR3 protein: CASSIRPSQGYEQYF. Written as DNA, the CDR3 is TGTGCCAGTAGTATCCGCCCTAGCCAAGGGTACGAGCAGTACTTC. Drawing the rest from reference TRBV19 and TRBJ2-7, the complete variable domain is DGGITQSPKYLFRKEGQNVTLSCEQNLNHDAMYWYRQDPGQGLRLIYYSQIVNDFQKGDIAEGYSVSREKKESFPLTVTSAQKNPTAFYLCASSIRPSQGYEQYFGPGTRLTVT.